The next 5 T cell receptor beta chains were all read from a single sample in a study of blood T cell repertoires in COVID-19. The assay was immunoSEQ multiplex PCR, and TCRdb's table has in-frame clones only and misses some. The table has around 86,000 clones, around 86% seen once; the top ten hold around 5.3%. The sample consisted of peripheral blood. Receptors were obtained from an elderly woman with acute or convalescent COVID-19.

The chain combines TRBV11-2 with TRBJ1-1; TRBD1 is a possible D gene (5 bases). Per germline, CDR1 SGHAT and CDR2 FQNNGV. V shed 4 bases and J shed 2 bases, with 17 bases lying between them. The CDR3 runs 16 residues. The CDR3 spells CASSSLLGGRNTEAFF. For the CDR3, the DNA is TGTGCCAGCAGCTCCCTTTTGGGGGGGAGAAACACTGAAGCTTTCTTT.

The gene calls are TRBV5-1 and TRBJ1-3; D gene unclear. This CDR3 region has 15 residues. CDR1 and CDR2 (germline): SGHRS, YFSETQ. V was cut by 3 bases and J by 2 bases, with 12 bases left in between. The CDR3: CASSSDTGTGNTIYF. CDR3 coding DNA: TGCGCCAGCAGCTCAGACACCGGCACTGGAAACACCATATATTTT.

This clone was counted only a few times. The chain couples TRBV15 to TRBJ2-7, with 14 bases that match TRBD2. CDR1 is LNHNV, CDR2 YYDKDF, per germline (reference sequence). CDR3 size: 15 residues. J lost 2 bases, V lost 3 bases, and 0 bases had no gene match. CDR3: CATSRTSGGAYEQYF. Here the CDR3 DNA reads TGTGCCACCAGCAGGACTAGCGGGGGGGCCTACGAGCAGTACTTC.

V usage is TRBV2 and J usage is TRBJ1-5, with TRBD1 matching over 12 bases. The J segment lost 7 bases and the V segment lost 6 bases, leaving 10 bases of the junction unmatched. Germline CDR1 reads SNHLY; CDR2 reads FYNNEI. This CDR3 contains 16 residues. CDR3: CASRGTGGAVRQPQHF. The DNA for the CDR3 is TGTGCCAGCAGAGGGACAGGGGGCGCAGTTCGGCAGCCCCAGCATTTT.

V and J are TRBV6-2 or TRBV6-3 and TRBJ1-2; perhaps TRBD1 as D (6 bases). There are 16 residues in the CDR3. V was clipped by 2 bases and J by 6 bases, with 19 bases between them. Germline V gene lookup returns CDR1 MNHEY and CDR2 SVGEGT. In nucleotides, the CDR3 is TGTGCCAGCAGTTACCCACGTCGCCACAGGGAGAATGGCTACACCTTC. Translated: CASSYPRRHRENGYTF.